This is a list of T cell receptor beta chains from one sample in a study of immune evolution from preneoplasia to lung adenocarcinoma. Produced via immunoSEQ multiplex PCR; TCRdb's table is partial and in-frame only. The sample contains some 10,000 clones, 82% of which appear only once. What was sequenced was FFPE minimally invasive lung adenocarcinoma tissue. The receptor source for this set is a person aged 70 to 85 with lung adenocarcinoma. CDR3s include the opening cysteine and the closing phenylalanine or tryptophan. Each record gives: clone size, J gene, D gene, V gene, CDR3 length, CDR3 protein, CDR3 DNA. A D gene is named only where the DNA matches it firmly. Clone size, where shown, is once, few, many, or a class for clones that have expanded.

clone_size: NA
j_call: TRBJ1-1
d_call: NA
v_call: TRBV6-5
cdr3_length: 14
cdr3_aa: CASNLGVGNTEAFF
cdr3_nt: TGTGCCAGCAACCTAGGGGTGGGGAACACTGAAGCTTTCTTT

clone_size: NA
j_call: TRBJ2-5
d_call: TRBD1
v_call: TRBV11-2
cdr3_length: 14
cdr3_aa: CASSLGRQGETQYF
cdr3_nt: TGTGCCAGCAGCTTAGGAAGACAGGGGGAGACCCAGTACTTC

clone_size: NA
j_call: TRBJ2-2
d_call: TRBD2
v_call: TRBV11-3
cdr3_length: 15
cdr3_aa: CASSLELAGVGELFF
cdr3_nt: TGTGCCAGCAGCTTAGAACTAGCGGGAGTTGGGGAGCTGTTTTTT

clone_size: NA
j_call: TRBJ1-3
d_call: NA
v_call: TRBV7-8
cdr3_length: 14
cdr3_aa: CASSLMASGNTIYF
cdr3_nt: TGTGCCAGCAGCCTGATGGCATCAGGAAACACCATATATTTT

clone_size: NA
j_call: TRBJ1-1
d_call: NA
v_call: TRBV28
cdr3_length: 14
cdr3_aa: CASKGEGKNTEAFF
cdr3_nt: TGTGCCAGCAAGGGAGAAGGGAAGAACACTGAAGCTTTCTTT

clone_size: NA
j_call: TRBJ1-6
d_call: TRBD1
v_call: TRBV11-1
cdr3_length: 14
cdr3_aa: CASSWDRGFSPLHF
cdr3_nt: TGTGCCAGCAGCTGGGACAGGGGGTTCTCACCCCTCCACTTT

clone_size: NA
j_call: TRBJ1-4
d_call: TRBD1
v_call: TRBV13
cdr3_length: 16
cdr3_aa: CASSLGGDREDEKLFF
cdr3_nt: TGTGCCAGCAGCTTAGGCGGGGACAGGGAGGACGAAAAACTGTTTTTT

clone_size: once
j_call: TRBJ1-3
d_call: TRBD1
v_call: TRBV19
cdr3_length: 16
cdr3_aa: CASSLGTGHSGNTIYF
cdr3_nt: TGTGCCAGTAGTCTTGGGACAGGGCACTCTGGAAACACCATATATTTT

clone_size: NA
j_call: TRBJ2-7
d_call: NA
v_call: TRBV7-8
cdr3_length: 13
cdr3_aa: CASSPGQTYEQYF
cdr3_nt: TGTGCCAGCAGCCCCGGACAGACCTACGAGCAGTACTTC

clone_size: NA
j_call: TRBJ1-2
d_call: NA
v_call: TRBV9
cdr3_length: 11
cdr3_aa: CASSDSYGYTF
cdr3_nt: TGTGCCAGCAGCGACAGCTATGGCTACACCTTC

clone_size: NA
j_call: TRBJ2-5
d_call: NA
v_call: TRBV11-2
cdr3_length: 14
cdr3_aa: CASSLDRTRETQYF
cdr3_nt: TGTGCCAGCAGTCTTGACAGGACCCGGGAGACCCAGTACTTC

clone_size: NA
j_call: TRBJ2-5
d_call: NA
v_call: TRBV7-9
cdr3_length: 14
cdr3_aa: CASSFQGKGETQYF
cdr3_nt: TGTGCCAGCAGCTTCCAGGGGAAAGGGGAGACCCAGTACTTC

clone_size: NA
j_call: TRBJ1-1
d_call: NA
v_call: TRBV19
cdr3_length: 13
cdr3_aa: CASIRAENTEAFF
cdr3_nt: TGTGCCAGTATCAGGGCAGAGAACACTGAAGCTTTCTTT

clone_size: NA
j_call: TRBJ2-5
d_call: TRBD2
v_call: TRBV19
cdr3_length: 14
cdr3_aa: CASSFFGGRETQYF
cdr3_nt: TGTGCCAGTAGTTTCTTCGGGGGGAGGGAGACCCAGTACTTC

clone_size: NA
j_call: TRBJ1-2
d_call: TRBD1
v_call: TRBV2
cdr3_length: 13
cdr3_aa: CASSERGLRGYTF
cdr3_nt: TGTGCCAGCAGTGAGAGGGGGCTGAGGGGCTACACCTTC

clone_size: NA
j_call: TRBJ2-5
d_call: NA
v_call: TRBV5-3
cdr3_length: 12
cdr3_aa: CAGVRWRKTQYF
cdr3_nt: TGTGCCGGGGTTCGGTGGAGGAAGACCCAGTACTTC

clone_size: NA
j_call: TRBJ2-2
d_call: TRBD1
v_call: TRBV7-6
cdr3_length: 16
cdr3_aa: CASSFPRTGLTGELFF
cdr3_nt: TGTGCCAGCAGCTTTCCACGGACAGGGTTGACCGGGGAGCTGTTTTTT

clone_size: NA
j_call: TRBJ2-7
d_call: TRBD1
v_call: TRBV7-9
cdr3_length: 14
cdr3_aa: CASSSRDRGREQYF
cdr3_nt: TGTGCCAGCAGCTCCCGGGACAGGGGGCGCGAGCAGTACTTC

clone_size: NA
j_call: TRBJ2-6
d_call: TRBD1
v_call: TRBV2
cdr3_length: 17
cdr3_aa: CASTETLTGAGANVLTF
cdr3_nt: TGTGCCAGCACCGAAACGCTGACAGGGGCTGGGGCCAACGTCCTGACTTTC

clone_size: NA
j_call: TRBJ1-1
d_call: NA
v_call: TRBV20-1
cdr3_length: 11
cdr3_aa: CSALGNTEAFF
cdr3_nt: TGCAGTGCGTTGGGGAACACTGAAGCTTTCTTT

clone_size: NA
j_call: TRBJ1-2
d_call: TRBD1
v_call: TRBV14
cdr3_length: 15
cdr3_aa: CASSQDRLSFYGYTF
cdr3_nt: TGTGCCAGCAGCCAGGACAGGCTCTCGTTTTATGGCTACACCTTC

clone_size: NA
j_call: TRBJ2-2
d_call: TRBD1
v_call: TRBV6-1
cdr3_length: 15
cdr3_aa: CASSAGTANSGELFF
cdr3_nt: TGTGCCAGCAGCGCCGGGACAGCGAATTCCGGGGAGCTGTTTTTT

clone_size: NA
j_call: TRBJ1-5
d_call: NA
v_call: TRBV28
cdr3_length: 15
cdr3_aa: CASSSGVLGNQPQHF
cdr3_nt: TGTGCCAGCAGTTCTGGGGTTTTGGGCAATCAGCCCCAGCATTTT

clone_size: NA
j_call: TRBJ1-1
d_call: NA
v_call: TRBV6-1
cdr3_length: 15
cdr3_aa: CASSEGATMNTEAFF
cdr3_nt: TGTGCCAGCAGTGAGGGGGCTACAATGAACACTGAAGCTTTCTTT

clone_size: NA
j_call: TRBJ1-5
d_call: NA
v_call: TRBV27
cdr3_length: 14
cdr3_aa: CASRRTLSNQPQHF
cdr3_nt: TGTGCCAGCAGAAGGACCCTTAGCAATCAGCCCCAGCATTTT

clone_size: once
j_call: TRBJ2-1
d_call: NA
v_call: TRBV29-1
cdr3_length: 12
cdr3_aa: CSVKTVPNEQFF
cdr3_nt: TGCAGCGTGAAGACAGTTCCCAATGAGCAGTTCTTC

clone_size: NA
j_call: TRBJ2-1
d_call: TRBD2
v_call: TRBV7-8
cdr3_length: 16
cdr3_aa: CASSQRDYSLTNEQFF
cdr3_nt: TGTGCCAGCAGCCAACGGGACTATTCCCTGACCAATGAGCAGTTCTTC

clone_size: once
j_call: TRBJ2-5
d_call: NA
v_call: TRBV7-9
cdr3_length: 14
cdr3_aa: CASSSSGWQETQYF
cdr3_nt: TGTGCCAGCAGCTCCTCAGGGTGGCAAGAGACCCAGTACTTC

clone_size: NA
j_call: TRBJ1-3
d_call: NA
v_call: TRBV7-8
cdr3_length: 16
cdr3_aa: CASSLTGVNSGNTIYF
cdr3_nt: TGTGCCAGCAGCTTAACCGGAGTTAACTCTGGAAACACCATATATTTT

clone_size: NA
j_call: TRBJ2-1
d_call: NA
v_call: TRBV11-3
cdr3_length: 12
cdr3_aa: CASSLGPQEQFF
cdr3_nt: TGTGCCAGCAGCTTAGGGCCGCAGGAGCAGTTCTTC